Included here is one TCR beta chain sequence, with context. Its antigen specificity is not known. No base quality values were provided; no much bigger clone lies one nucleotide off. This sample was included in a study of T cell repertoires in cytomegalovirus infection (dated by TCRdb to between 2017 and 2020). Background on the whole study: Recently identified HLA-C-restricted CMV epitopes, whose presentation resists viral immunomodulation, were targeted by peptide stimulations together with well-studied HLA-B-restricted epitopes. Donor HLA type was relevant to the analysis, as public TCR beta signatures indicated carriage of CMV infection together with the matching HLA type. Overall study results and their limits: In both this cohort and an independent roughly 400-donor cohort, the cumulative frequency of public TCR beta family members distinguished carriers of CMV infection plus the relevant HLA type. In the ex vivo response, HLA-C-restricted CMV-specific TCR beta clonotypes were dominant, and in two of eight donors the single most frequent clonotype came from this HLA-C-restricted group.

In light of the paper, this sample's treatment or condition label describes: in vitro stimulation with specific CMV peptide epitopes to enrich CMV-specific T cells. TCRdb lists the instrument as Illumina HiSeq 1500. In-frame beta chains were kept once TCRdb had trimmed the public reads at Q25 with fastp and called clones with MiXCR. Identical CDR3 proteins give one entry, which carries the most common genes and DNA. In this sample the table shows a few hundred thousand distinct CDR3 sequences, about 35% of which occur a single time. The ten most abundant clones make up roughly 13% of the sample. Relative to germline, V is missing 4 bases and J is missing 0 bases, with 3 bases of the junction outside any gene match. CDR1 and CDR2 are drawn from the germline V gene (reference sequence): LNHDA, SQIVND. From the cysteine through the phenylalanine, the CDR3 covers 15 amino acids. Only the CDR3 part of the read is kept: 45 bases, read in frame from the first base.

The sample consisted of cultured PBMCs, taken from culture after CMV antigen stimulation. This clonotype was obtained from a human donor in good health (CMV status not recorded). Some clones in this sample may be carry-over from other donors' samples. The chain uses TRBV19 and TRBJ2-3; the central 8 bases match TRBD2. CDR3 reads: CASSKLAGSTDTQYF. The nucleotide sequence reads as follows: TGTGCCAGTAGTAAATTAGCGGGGAGCACAGATACGCAGTATTTT.